The 14 T cell receptor beta chains given below trace back to one sample, sequenced in a study of cytomegalovirus exposure and HLA in healthy donors. Researchers ran the PCR with 60 Vbeta and 13 Jbeta primers. Method: immunoSEQ multiplex PCR; TCRdb's copy keeps in-frame clones and lacks some. The table includes about 130,000 clones, 65% to 90% detected once. Material for sequencing was PBMCs. These receptors all stem from a man younger than 30 in good health and CMV-seronegative.

The genes are TRBV11-2 and TRBJ2-1, with TRBD2 identical over 14 bases. CDR1 and CDR2 (germline): SGHAT, FQNNGV. This CDR3 has 19 amino acids. V lost 5 bases, J lost 8 bases, and 17 bases stayed unmatched. The CDR3 DNA reads TGTGCCAGCAGCCGGACCCTTGGACTAGCGGGGGGCAAGATTGATGAGCAGTTCTTC. Amino acid sequence: CASSRTLGLAGGKIDEQFF.

V gene TRBV7-9 combines with J gene TRBJ1-2; maybe TRBD1 (5 bases). Deletions cut 9 bases from V and 3 bases from J, with 17 bases between. Per germline, CDR1 SEHNR and CDR2 FQNEAQ (reference sequence). The CDR3 consists of 14 residues. CDR3 sequence: CASTPGLLDYGYTF. The CDR3 region has the DNA TGTGCCAGTACCCCGGGACTGCTAGACTATGGCTACACCTTC.

This clone was seen just once. The CDR3 here is CSVEGQGGIRGLFF. The CDR3 nucleotides are TGCAGCGTTGAGGGACAGGGTGGGATCCGTGGGCTGTTTTTT. The chain carries TRBV29-1 and TRBJ1-4; TRBD1 agrees at 9 bases. The CDR3 contains 14 residues. Germline assignment: CDR1 SQVTM and CDR2 ANQGSEA. Trimming took 3 bases from V and 14 from J; bases not matched to a gene: 13. The full variable domain, its missing parts supplied by reference TRBV29-1 and TRBJ1-4, is SAVISQKPSRDICQRGTSLTIQCQVDSQVTMMFWYRQQPGQSLTLIATANQGSEATYESGFVIDKFPISRPNLTFSTLTVSNMSPEDSSIYLCSVEGQGGIRGLFFGSGTQLSVL.

This chain joins TRBV18 and TRBJ1-1; 8 bases match TRBD1. V lost 3 bases and J lost 4; bases outside the gene matches: 4. The germline V gene has CDR1 KGHSH and CDR2 LQKENI. The CDR3 contains 14 residues. The CDR3 is CASSPKDRVTEAFF. CDR3 coding DNA: TGTGCCAGCTCACCGAAGGACAGGGTCACTGAAGCTTTCTTT.

The chain has TRBV5-6 and TRBJ1-2, with a weak D call TRBD1 (6 bases). Germline values: CDR1 SGHDT, CDR2 YYEEEE. This CDR3 spans 15 amino acids. Trimming left V 0 bases short and J 3 bases short, with 12 bases between. CDR3 region: CASSLVGQNYYGYTF. The CDR3 DNA follows: TGTGCCAGCAGCTTGGTCGGACAGAACTACTATGGCTACACCTTC.

The genes are TRBV28 and TRBJ1-1; 8 bases map to TRBD1. The CDR3 sequence is 14 residues long. Germline V lookup: CDR1 MDHEN, CDR2 SYDVKM. Trimming at V came to 6 bases and at J to 1 base, leaving 4 bases not matched to a gene. Here the CDR3 DNA reads TGTGCCAGCAGCTGGGGACAGGCGAACACTGAAGCTTTCTTT. It is translated as CASSWGQANTEAFF.

This chain joins TRBV28 and TRBJ1-1, with D maybe TRBD1 (6 bases). The CDR3 sequence is 12 residues long. V dropped 10 bases and J dropped 12 bases, with 21 bases sitting between them. Germline lookup yields CDR1 MDHEN and CDR2 SYDVKM. The CDR3 DNA follows: TGTGCCACCAAAGGGGTTGGGACAATCCCTTTCTTT. Its translation is CATKGVGTIPFF.

The rearrangement uses TRBV10-3 and TRBJ2-2, with 10 positions matching TRBD1. Unmatched junction bases numbered 6, after V lost 6 bases and J lost 5 bases. CDR1 is ENHRY and CDR2 is SYGVKD in the germline V gene. This CDR3 spans 15 amino acids. The CDR3 spells CAIRDGTGETGELFF. The CDR3, as DNA: TGTGCCATCAGGGACGGGACAGGGGAAACCGGGGAGCTGTTTTTT.

The genes are TRBV25-1 and TRBJ1-1; 7 positions match TRBD1. CDR3 length: 16 residues. V lost 3 bases and J lost 0; bases outside the gene matches: 7. Germline loops: CDR1 MGHDK, CDR2 SYGVNS. The chain's CDR3 is CASSEGTASMNTEAFF. CDR3 DNA: TGTGCCAGCAGTGAGGGGACAGCCAGTATGAACACTGAAGCTTTCTTT.

This chain uses TRBV5-4 with TRBJ1-2, with D possibly matching TRBD1 (5 bases). CDR1 is SGHNT, CDR2 YYREEE, per germline (reference sequence). The CDR3 sequence is 12 residues long. V lost 9 bases to trimming and J lost 4 bases, with 13 bases between them. This CDR3 is CATDGGVYGYTF. The CDR3 DNA reads TGTGCCACCGACGGGGGAGTCTATGGCTACACCTTC.

Turning to this clone: This same CDR3 is encoded by further DNA sequences in the sample. This rearrangement joins TRBV11-2 to TRBJ1-1; D perhaps matches TRBD1 (5 bases). The CDR3 consists of 13 residues. Germline CDR1 and CDR2: SGHAT and FQNNGV. V was clipped by 2 bases and J by 2 bases, with 6 bases between them. Here the CDR3 reads CASSLTGNTEAFF. Written as DNA, the CDR3 is TGTGCCAGCAGCTTAACAGGAAACACTGAAGCTTTCTTT.

The chain is built from TRBV28 and TRBJ2-3; D perhaps matches TRBD2 (6 bases). Germline CDR1 MDHEN, CDR2 SYDVKM. Trimming took off 4 bases at V and 3 bases at J, with 8 bases between the two ends. The CDR3 extends over 13 amino acids. The CDR3 DNA follows: TGTGCCAGCAGTTGGAGGGGAACAGATACGCAGTATTTT. Amino acids: CASSWRGTDTQYF.

This clone was found a few times. DNA for the CDR3: TGTGCCTGGAGGTTAAATGGAAACACCATATATTTT. Protein sequence: CAWRLNGNTIYF. This chain connects TRBV30 to TRBJ1-3; D remains ambiguous. From germline, CDR1 is GTSNPN and CDR2 SVGIG (reference sequence). The CDR3 totals 12 residues. Trimming took off 3 bases at V and 3 bases at J, with 6 bases between the two ends.

The V gene is TRBV6-6, the J gene TRBJ1-1, with a weak D call TRBD1 (5 bases). The CDR3 totals 10 residues. With 11 bases removed from V and 4 bases from J, the gap between germline ends came to 8 bases. CDR1 and CDR2 from the germline V gene are MNHNY and SVGAGI (reference sequence). The CDR3 here is CAAGVTEAFF. The CDR3 region has the DNA TGTGCCGCGGGGGTCACTGAAGCTTTCTTT.